This T cell receptor (beta chain) stems from a study of blood T cell repertoires in COVID-19 (TCRdb year 2020). For context, the study as a whole: Samples from collaborators originated in the United States, Italy and Spain and spanned both the acute and convalescent phases of COVID-19. The material from the prospective study consisted of cDNA or gDNA derived from T cells, B-cell-depleted T cells, or PBMCs. Deeply sampled blood TCRbeta repertoires from subjects exposed to, actively infected with, or recovered from COVID-19 were included in the dataset. The repertoires were released in a freely available public database intended as a resource for research on the immune response to SARS-CoV-2. The samples were drawn from the first 160 participants of the ongoing ImmuneRACE study and from roughly 1,300 subjects provided by 6 global collaborators. Nearly every sample came with metadata listing a de-identified subject ID, COVID-19 status, age in years and sex. Where available, HLA class I and class II types were taken from metadata supplied by the sample provider and were not determined by assay-based typing.

Whole blood was collected in K2EDTA tubes by collaborating institutions according to the institutions' own protocols. For TCRbeta analysis, collaborator samples were shipped as frozen whole blood, as isolated PBMCs, or as DNA extracted from either sample type. The germline V gene yields SGHDN for CDR1 and FVKESK for CDR2. V is cut by 3 bases and J by 10 bases, and the space between the germline ends is 13 bases. Inclusive of the bounding cysteine and phenylalanine, the CDR3 is 14 residues long. Solely the CDR3 DNA is kept, with 42 bases framed from the first base. TCRbeta CDR3 regions were amplified from genomic DNA using the immunoSEQ Assay, a bias-controlled multiplex PCR. Under the source paper's analysis protocol: Nucleated cell counts per sample were estimated from amplification of reference gene primers within the assay. Sequence reads were collapsed and filtered to measure the absolute abundance of every unique TCRbeta CDR3 rearrangement. For each sample, productive Simpson clonality was calculated by taking the square root of Simpson's diversity index across productive rearrangements. Not all clones reach the TCRdb copy of this immuneACCESS table, which keeps in-frame sequences only. Checked studies attribute under half of the gap to unresolved V genes and leave the rest unexplained. The DNA gave D and trimming, while V, J and clone size come from that table. This sample comprises about 670,000 clones, 80% to 90% of them detected only once. About 0.26% of the sample goes to the ten largest clones.

Points the paper makes about the study in general: Clinical and demographic metadata were provided uncurated, with the amount varying by source and participant.

About this clone: The clone's antigen remains unknown. Base qualities are not recorded, but no much larger clone differs from it by a single base.

The chain couples TRBV14 to TRBJ1-6; there is no confident call for the D gene. The TCR comes from a woman aged 18-30 years with acute or convalescent COVID-19. Sequenced: peripheral blood. The DNA reads TGTGCCAGCAGCCAGCTAGCGGTAGGGTCACCCCTCCACTTT. This gives the protein CASSQLAVGSPLHF.